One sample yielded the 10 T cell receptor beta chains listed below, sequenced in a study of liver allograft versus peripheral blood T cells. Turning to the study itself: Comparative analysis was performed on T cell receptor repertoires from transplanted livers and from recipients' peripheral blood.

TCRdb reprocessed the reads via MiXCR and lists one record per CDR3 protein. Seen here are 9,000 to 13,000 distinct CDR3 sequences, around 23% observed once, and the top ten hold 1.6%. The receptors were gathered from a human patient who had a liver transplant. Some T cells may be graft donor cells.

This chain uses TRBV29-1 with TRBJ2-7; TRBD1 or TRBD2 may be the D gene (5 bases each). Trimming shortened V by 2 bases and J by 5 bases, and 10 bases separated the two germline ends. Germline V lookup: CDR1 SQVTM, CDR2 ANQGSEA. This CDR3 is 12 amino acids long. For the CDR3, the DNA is TGCAGCGTTGAAATCCGAGGGGACGAGCAGTACTTC. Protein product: CSVEIRGDEQYF.

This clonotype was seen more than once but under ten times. CDR3: CASSLSGQGMNYGYTF. In DNA form, the CDR3 reads TGTGCCAGCAGTTTATCGGGACAGGGAATGAACTATGGCTACACCTTC. The V call is TRBV27, the J call TRBJ1-2; 9 nucleotides line up with TRBD1. Germline lookup yields CDR1 MNHEY and CDR2 SMNVEV (reference sequence). The CDR3 is 16 residues long. V was pared by 0 bases and J by 2 bases, with 4 bases of the junction left unmatched.

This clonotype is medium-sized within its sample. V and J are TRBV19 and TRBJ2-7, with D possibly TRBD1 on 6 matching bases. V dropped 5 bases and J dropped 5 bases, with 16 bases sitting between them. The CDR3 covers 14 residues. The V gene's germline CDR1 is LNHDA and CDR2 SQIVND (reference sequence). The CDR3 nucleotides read TGTGCCAGTAGTTCAGGGGAAGGCGTTCACGAGCAGTACTTC. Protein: CASSSGEGVHEQYF.

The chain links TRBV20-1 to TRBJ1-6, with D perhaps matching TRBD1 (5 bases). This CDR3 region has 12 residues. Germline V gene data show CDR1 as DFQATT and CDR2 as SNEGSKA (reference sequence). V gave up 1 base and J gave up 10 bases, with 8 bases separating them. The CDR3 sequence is CSARAGGSPLHF. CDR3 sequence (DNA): TGCAGTGCTAGAGCGGGGGGATCACCCCTCCACTTT.

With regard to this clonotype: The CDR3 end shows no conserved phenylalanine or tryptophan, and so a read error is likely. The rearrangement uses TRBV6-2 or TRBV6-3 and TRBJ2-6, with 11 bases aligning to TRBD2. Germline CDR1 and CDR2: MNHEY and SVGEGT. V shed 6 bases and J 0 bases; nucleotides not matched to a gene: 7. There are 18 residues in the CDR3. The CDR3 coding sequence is TGTGCCAGCAGAAAGATCACTAGCGGGGGCTCTGGGGCCAACGTCCTGACTTTG. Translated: CASRKITSGGSGANVLTL.

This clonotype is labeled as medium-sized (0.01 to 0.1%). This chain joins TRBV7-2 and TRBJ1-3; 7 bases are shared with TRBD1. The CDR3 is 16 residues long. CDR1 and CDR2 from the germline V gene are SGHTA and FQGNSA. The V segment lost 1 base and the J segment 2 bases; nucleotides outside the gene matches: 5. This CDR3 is CASSLGGRGPGNTIYF. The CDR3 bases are TGTGCCAGCAGCTTAGGGGGAAGGGGGCCTGGAAACACCATATATTTT.

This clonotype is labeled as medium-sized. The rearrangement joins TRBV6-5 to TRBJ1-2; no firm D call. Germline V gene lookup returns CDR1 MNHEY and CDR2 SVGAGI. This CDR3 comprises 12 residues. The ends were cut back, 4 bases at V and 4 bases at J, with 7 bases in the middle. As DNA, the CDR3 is TGTGCCAGCAGTTCCCGGGCCTATGGCTACACCTTC. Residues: CASSSRAYGYTF.

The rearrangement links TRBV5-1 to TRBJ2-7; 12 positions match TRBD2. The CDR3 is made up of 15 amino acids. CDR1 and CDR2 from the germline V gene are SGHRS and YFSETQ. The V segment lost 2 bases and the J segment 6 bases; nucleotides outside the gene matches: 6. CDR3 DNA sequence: TGCGCCAGCAGCTTTCGACTAGCGGGAGATGGCGAGCAGTACTTC. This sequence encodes CASSFRLAGDGEQYF.

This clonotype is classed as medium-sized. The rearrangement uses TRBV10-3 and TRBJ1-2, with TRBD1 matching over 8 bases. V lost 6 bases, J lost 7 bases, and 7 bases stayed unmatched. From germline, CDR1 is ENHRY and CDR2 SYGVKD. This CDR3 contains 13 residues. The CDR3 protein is CAIRTGVVGGYTF. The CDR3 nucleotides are TGTGCCATCAGGACAGGGGTTGTGGGTGGCTACACCTTC.

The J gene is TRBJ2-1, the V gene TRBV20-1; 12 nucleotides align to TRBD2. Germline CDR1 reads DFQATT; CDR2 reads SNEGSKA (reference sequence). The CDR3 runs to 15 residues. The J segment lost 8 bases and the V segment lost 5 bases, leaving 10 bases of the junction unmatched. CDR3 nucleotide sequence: TGCAGTGCTCCTCCGGGACTAGCGGGTACTGATGAGCAGTTCTTC. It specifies CSAPPGLAGTDEQFF.